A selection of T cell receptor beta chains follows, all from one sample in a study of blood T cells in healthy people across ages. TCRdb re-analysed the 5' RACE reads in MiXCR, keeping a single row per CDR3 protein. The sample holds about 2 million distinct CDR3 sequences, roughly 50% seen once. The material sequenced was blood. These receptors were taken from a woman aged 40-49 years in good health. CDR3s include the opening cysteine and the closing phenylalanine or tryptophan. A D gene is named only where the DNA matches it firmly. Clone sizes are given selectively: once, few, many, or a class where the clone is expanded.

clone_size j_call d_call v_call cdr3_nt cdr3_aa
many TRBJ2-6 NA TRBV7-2 TGTGCCAGCAGCTTAGGGACTGGGGCCAACGTCCTGACTTTC CASSLGTGANVLTF
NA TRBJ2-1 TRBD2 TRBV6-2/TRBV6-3 TGTGCCAGCAGTTACAAGATGGGCGGGGGGGCCGGTTTTAATAATGAGCAGTTCTTC CASSYKMGGGAGFNNEQFF
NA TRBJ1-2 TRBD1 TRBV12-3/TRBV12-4 TGTGCCAGCAGGGAACAGGGGGCCGGCTATGGCTACACCTTC CASREQGAGYGYTF
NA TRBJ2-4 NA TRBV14 TGTGCCAGCAGCCAACCGGGAAGCAAAAACATTCAGTACTTC CASSQPGSKNIQYF
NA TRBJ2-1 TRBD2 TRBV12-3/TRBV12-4 TGTGCCAGCAGTTCGTACGGGGGGGCCCTTAATGAGCAGTTCTTC CASSSYGGALNEQFF
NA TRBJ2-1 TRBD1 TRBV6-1 TGTGCCAGCAGCCCACAGGGGGCTGGGAACAATGAGCAGTTCTTC CASSPQGAGNNEQFF
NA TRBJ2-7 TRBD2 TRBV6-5 TGTGCCAGCAGTTATCGGACTAGCGGGAACTACAATGAGCAGTACTTC CASSYRTSGNYNEQYF
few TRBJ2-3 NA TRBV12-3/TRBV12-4 TGTGCCAGCAGTTTAGATCCTAATACGCAGTATTTT CASSLDPNTQYF
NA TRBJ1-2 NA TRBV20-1 TGCAGTGCTTGGAGGGAGATAGGTGGCTACACCTTC CSAWREIGGYTF
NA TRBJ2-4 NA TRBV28 TGTGCCAGCAGTCGCGTCGGGGGAATAGCCAAAAACATTCAGTACTTC CASSRVGGIAKNIQYF
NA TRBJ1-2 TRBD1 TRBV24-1 TGCGCCACCAGTGAAGGGACAGATAACTATGGCTACACCTTC CATSEGTDNYGYTF
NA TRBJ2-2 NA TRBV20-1 TGCAGTGCTCCGGGACAACCGAACACCGGGGAGCTGTTTTTT CSAPGQPNTGELFF
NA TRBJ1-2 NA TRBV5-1 TGCGCCAGCAGCTTGATCCACGGGGGGCAGAATGGCTACACCTTC CASSLIHGGQNGYTF
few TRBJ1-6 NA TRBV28 TGTGCCAGCAGTTCCCTCGGGGAGGCCGGGCCCAATAATTCACCCCTCCACTTT CASSSLGEAGPNNSPLHF
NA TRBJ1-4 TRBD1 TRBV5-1 TGCGCCAGCAGCCTTACCCGACAGGGAACTAATGAAAAACTGTTTTTT CASSLTRQGTNEKLFF
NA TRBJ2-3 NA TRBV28 TGTGCCAGCGGGAAGGACGGTACGCAGTATTTT CASGKDGTQYF
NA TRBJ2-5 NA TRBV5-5 TGTGCCAGTCGATGGATAATAGCACAAGAGACCCAGTACTTC CASRWIIAQETQYF
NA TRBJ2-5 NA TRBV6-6 TGTGCCAGCAGTAGCTCTAAGACCCAGTACTTC CASSSSKTQYF
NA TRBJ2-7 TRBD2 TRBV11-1 TGTGCCAGCAGCTTACCTCGGTTAGCGGGGGCCTACGAGCAGTACTTC CASSLPRLAGAYEQYF
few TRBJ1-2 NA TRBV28 TGTGCCAGCAGTCGTGGGGGGCGGTTAGTCTTTGGCTACACCTTC CASSRGGRLVFGYTF
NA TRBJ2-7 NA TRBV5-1 TGCGCCAGCAGCGGCCGTGGGGACGAGCAGTACTTC CASSGRGDEQYF
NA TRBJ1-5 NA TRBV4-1 TGCGCCAGCAGCCAAGTGGGCGGAAACAATCAGCCCCAGCATTTT CASSQVGGNNQPQHF
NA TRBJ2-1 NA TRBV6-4 TGTGCCAGCAGTGTCCGGGCAGGTTCCTACAATGAGCAGTTCTTC CASSVRAGSYNEQFF
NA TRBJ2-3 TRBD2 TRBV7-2 TGTGCCAGCAGCCCCCGCCTGCGGGGGGTTAGCACAGATACGCAGTATTTT CASSPRLRGVSTDTQYF
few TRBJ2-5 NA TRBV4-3 TGCGCCAGCAGCCAAGGAAGTATCTCAGAGACCCAGTACTTC CASSQGSISETQYF
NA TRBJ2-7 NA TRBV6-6 TGTGCCCGCAAATATGACAGGTCCTACGAGCAGTACTTC CARKYDRSYEQYF
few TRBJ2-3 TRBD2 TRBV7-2 TGTGCCAGCAGCTCTCAGGGACTAGCGGAGGCCACAGATACGCAGTATTTT CASSSQGLAEATDTQYF
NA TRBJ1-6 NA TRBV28 TGTGCCAGCAGTGATACAGGTTTTAATTCACCCCTCCACTTT CASSDTGFNSPLHF
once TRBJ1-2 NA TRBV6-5 TGTGCCAGCACGGAGGCAAGGGTCCCCTATGGCTACACCTTC CASTEARVPYGYTF
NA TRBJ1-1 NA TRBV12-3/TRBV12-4 TGTGCCAGCGGCAGACAGTCCTCCGGGCAAGCTTTCTTT CASGRQSSGQAFF
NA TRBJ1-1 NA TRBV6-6 TGTGCCAGCAGTTACTTGAGGGAAGCGGACACTGAAGCTTTCTTT CASSYLREADTEAFF
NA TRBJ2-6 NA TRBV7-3 TGTGCCAGCAGCTCCAGTCGCACTGGGGCCAACGTCCTGACTTTC CASSSSRTGANVLTF
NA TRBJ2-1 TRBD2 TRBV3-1 TGTGCCAGCAGTCGCCCTAGCGGGGTCTACAATGAGCAGTTCTTC CASSRPSGVYNEQFF
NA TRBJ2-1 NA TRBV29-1 TGCAGCGTCTCCCCCTTAGCGATTACCTACAATGAGCAGTTCTTC CSVSPLAITYNEQFF
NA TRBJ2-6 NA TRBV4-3 TGCGCCAGCAGCCAAGATGCTGTCCAGACGGGGGCCAACGTCCTGACTTTC CASSQDAVQTGANVLTF
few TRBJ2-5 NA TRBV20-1 TGCAGTGCTTTGGCGACTCCCCAGGAGACCCAGTACTTC CSALATPQETQYF
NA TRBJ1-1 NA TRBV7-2 TGTGCCAGCAGCCCCGAGATGGGGGTGACTGAAGCTTTCTTT CASSPEMGVTEAFF
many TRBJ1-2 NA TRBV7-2 TGTGCCAGCAGCTTACGTACGGGGGACGGCTACACCTTC CASSLRTGDGYTF
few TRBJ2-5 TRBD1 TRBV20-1 TGCAGTGCTAGAGGAGCTATAGACAGGGGTGGAAGAGAGACCCAGTACTTC CSARGAIDRGGRETQYF
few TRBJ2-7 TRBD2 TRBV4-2 TGTGCCAGCAGCCAAGATTCAGCCGGGCAAGCGGGGGGCTCCTACGAGCAGTACTTC CASSQDSAGQAGGSYEQYF
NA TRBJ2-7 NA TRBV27 TGTGCCAGCAGTTTATCTGGTAGTGGCTTCTGCGAGCAGTACTTC CASSLSGSGFCEQYF
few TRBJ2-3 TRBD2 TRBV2 TGTGCCAGGTCGGGAGGGGTAGCAACCCTTAGCACAGATACGCAGTATTTT CARSGGVATLSTDTQYF
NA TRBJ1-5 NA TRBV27 TGTGCCAGCAGTCCGGGCGGAGGGAAGGGGCAGCCCCAGCATTTT CASSPGGGKGQPQHF
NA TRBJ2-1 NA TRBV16 TGTGCCAGCAGCCAATATACCGACACGTTACTTTACAATGAGCAGTTCTTC CASSQYTDTLLYNEQFF